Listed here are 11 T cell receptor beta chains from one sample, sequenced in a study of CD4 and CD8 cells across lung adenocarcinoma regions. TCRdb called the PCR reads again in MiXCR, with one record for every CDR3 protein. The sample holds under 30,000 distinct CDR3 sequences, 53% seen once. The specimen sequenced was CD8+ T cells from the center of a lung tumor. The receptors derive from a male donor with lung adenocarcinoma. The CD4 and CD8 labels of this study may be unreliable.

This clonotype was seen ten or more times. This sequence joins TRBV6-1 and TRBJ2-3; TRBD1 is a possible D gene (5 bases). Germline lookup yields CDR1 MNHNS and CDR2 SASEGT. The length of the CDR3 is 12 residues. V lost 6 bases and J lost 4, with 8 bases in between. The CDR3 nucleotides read TGTGCCAGCAGCCCCAGGGCAGATACGCAGTATTTT. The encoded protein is CASSPRADTQYF.

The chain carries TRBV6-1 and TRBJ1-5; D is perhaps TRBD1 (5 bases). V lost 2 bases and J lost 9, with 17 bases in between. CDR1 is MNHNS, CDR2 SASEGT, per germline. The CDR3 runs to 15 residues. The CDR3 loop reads CASSENPGPAGPQHF. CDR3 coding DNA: TGTGCCAGCAGTGAAAATCCAGGGCCTGCGGGGCCCCAGCATTTT.

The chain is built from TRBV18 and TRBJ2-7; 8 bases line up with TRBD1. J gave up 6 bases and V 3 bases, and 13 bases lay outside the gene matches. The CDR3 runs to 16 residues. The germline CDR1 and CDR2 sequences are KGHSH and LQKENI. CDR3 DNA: TGTGCCAGCTCACCGAATTCGGCTCAGGGGGCTCGCGAGCAGTACTTC. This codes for CASSPNSAQGAREQYF.

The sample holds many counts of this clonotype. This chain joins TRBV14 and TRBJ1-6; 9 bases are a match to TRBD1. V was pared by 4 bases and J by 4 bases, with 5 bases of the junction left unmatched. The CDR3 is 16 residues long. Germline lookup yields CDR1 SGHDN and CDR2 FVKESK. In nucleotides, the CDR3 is TGTGCCAGCAGCCGGTCGACAGGGGGTTATAATTCACCCCTCCACTTT. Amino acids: CASSRSTGGYNSPLHF.

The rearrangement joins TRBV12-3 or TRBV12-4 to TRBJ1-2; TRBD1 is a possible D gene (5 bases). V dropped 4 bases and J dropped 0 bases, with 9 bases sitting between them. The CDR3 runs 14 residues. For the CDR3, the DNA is TGTGCCAGCAGTTCCTGGGGCACTAACTATGGCTACACCTTC. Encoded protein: CASSSWGTNYGYTF.

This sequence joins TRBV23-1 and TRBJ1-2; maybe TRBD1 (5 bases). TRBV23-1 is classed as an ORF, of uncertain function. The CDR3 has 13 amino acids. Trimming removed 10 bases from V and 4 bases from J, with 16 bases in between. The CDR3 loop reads CAIAKGLIYGYTF. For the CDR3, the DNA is TGCGCCATCGCCAAGGGGCTAATCTATGGCTACACCTTC.

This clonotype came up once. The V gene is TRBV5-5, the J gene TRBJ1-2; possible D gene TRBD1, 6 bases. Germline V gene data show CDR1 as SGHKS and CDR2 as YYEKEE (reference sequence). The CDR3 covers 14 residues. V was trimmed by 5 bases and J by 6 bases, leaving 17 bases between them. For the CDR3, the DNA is TGTGCCAGCAGACCTAGGGACACCTGGGATGGCTACACCTTC. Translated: CASRPRDTWDGYTF.

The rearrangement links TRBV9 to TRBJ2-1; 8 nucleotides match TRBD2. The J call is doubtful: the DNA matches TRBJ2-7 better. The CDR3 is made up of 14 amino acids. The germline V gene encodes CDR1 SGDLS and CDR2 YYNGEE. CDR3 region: CASSGTSRAYEQYF. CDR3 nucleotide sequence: TGTGCCAGCAGCGGGACTAGCAGGGCCTACGAGCAGTACTTC.

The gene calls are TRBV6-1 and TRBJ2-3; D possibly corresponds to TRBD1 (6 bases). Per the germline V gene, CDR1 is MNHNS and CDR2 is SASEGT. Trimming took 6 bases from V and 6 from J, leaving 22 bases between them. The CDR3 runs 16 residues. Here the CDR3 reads CASRGAGAGDEDTQYF. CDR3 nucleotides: TGTGCCAGCAGGGGGGCCGGGGCCGGGGACGAGGATACGCAGTATTTT.

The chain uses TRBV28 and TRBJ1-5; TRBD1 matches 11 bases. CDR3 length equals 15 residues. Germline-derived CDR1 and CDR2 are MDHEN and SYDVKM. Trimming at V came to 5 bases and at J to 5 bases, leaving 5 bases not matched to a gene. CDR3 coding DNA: TGTGCCAGCAGTCGGGACAGGGGGGTTGATCAGCCCCAGCATTTT. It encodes CASSRDRGVDQPQHF. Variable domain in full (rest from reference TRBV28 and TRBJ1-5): DVKVTQSSRYLVKRTGEKVFLECVQDMDHENMFWYRQDPGLGLRLIYFSYDVKMKEKGDIPEGYSVSREKKERFSLILESASTNQTSMYLCASSRDRGVDQPQHFGDGTRLSIL.

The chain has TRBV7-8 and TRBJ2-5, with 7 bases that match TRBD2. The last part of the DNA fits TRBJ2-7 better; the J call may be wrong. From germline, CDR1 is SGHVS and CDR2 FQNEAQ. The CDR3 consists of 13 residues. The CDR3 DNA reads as TGTGCCAGCAGCTTAGGGGACTACTACGAGCAGTACTTC. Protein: CASSLGDYYEQYF.